A single sample is the source of the 12 T cell receptor beta chains below, sequenced in a study of blood T cells in healthy people across ages. Sample-barcoded 5' priming and a J-beta primer mix drove a second PCR of 7 to 11 cycles. Each CDR3 protein is one row after TCRdb ran MiXCR on the 5' RACE reads. The data hold about 580,000 distinct CDR3 sequences, with 45% to 55% observed a single time. Sample: blood. The source is a man older than 75 in good health.

This clonotype was recorded at least ten times. V usage is TRBV7-9 and J usage is TRBJ2-5; no clear D gene. The CDR3 is made up of 13 amino acids. Deletions cut 6 bases from V and 0 bases from J, with 8 bases between. The germline V gene has CDR1 SEHNR and CDR2 FQNEAQ (reference sequence). CDR3 DNA: TGTGCCAGCAGGGCAGAGTACCAAGAGACCCAGTACTTC. This codes for CASRAEYQETQYF.

V and J are TRBV4-2 and TRBJ2-1; 8 nucleotides agree with TRBD2. CDR1 is LGHNA and CDR2 is YNFKEQ in the germline V gene. This CDR3 contains 15 residues. Germline trimming cut 0 bases from V and 8 bases from J; bases unmatched to any gene: 6. The CDR3 sequence is CASSQDVAGYYEQFF. CDR3 DNA sequence: TGTGCCAGCAGCCAAGATGTAGCGGGGTACTATGAGCAGTTCTTC.

The V and J genes are TRBV20-1 and TRBJ2-3; 9 nucleotides align to TRBD2. V lost 0 bases, J lost 2 bases, and 9 bases stayed unmatched. CDR1 DFQATT and CDR2 SNEGSKA come from the germline V gene (reference sequence). This CDR3 has 17 amino acids. The CDR3 bases are TGCAGTGCTAGAGATTTAAAGACTAGCGGTGCCACAGATACGCAGTATTTT. Its translation is CSARDLKTSGATDTQYF.

The CDR3 DNA reads TGTGCCAGCAGCCTCTGGACTGGGGGCTCCTACAATGAGCAGTACTTC. It is translated as CASSLWTGGSYNEQYF. V is TRBV12-3 or TRBV12-4 and J is TRBJ2-4; TRBD1 might be the D (6 bases). This CDR3 comprises 16 residues. The ends were cut back, 6 bases at V and 13 bases at J, with 28 bases in the middle.

This clonotype was seen ten or more times. The V call is TRBV29-1, the J call TRBJ2-3; D is possibly TRBD1 (6 bases). CDR1 is SQVTM and CDR2 is ANQGSEA in the germline V gene. With 6 bases removed from V and 2 bases from J, the gap between germline ends came to 18 bases. The CDR3 is 15 residues long. The DNA of the CDR3 is TGCAGCGTCCAAGGGGAAAGGGGGAACACAGATACGCAGTATTTT. Amino acids: CSVQGERGNTDTQYF.

The V gene is TRBV7-3, the J gene TRBJ2-1; 11 nucleotides match TRBD2. Germline V gives CDR1 SGHTA, CDR2 FQGTGA. The CDR3 spans 14 residues. The trim removed 5 bases at V and 5 bases at J, leaving 2 bases unmatched. The CDR3 here is CASSPTSGNNEQFF. In nucleotides, the CDR3 is TGTGCCAGCAGCCCGACTAGCGGGAACAATGAGCAGTTCTTC.

This clonotype was picked up one time. The CDR3 sequence is CASSEALRGSYGYTF. Here the CDR3 DNA reads TGTGCCAGCAGTGAAGCGCTTAGGGGGAGCTATGGCTACACCTTC. The chain employs TRBV2 and TRBJ1-2, with a possible D match to TRBD1 (6 bases). The V end lost 0 bases, the J end lost 4 bases, and 12 bases lay between the germline ends. Germline V gene sequence: CDR1 SNHLY, CDR2 FYNNEI. This CDR3 has 15 residues.

This clonotype was observed a few times. This chain connects TRBV20-1 to TRBJ1-2; D is unresolved. This CDR3 has 13 amino acids. The germline CDR1 and CDR2 sequences are DFQATT and SNEGSKA (reference sequence). Trimming stripped 1 base from V and 6 bases from J, with 12 bases between. CDR3 residues: CSARGGKGHGYTF. The CDR3, as DNA: TGCAGTGCTAGAGGCGGGAAAGGACATGGCTACACCTTC.

This clonotype was counted between two and nine times. The chain combines TRBV7-9 with TRBJ1-5, with D uncertain. This CDR3 contains 16 residues. From germline, CDR1 is SEHNR and CDR2 FQNEAQ (reference sequence). V was pared by 0 bases and J by 0 bases, with 9 bases between. The CDR3 protein is CASSLAETYSNQPQHF. CDR3 DNA: TGTGCCAGCAGCTTAGCGGAGACTTATAGCAATCAGCCCCAGCATTTT.

A remark on this clonotype: At one end the junction does not follow the germline gene, possibly because of a read error. J is TRBJ2-7 and V is TRBV6-6; 9 positions match TRBD2. Germline loops: CDR1 MNHNY, CDR2 SVGAGI (reference sequence). This CDR3 is 17 amino acids long. The CDR3 DNA is TGTGCCAGCAGCAGACTGGGGGTTAGCGGGGGACGGCGCGAGCGGTACTTC. Its translation: CASSRLGVSGGRRERYF.

This sequence joins TRBV18 and TRBJ2-1; no reliable D call. V was pared by 3 bases and J by 3 bases, with 6 bases between. Germline CDR1 and CDR2: KGHSH and LQKENI. The CDR3 length is 13 residues. The CDR3 nucleotides are TGTGCCAGCTCACCTAACATCTACAATGAGCAGTTCTTC. Protein: CASSPNIYNEQFF. Full variable domain (missing parts from reference TRBV18 and TRBJ2-1): NAGVMQNPRHLVRRRGQEARLRCSPMKGHSHVYWYRQLPEEGLKFMVYLQKENIIDESGMPKERFSAEFPKEGPSILRIQQVVRGDSAAYFCASSPNIYNEQFFGPGTRLTVL.

This clonotype came up a few times. The CDR3 DNA reads TGTGCCAGCAGGCAGACAGGGGTTGGAAACACCATATATTTT. This encodes CASRQTGVGNTIYF. The chain uses TRBV6-6 and TRBJ1-3, with TRBD1 matching 8 bases. V was pared by 6 bases and J by 3 bases, with 4 bases of the junction left unmatched. CDR1 is MNHNY, CDR2 SVGAGI, per germline (reference sequence). CDR3 size: 14 residues.